This T cell receptor beta chain was found in a study of monozygotic twins with inflammatory bowel disease. Of note for this clonotype: The antigen is unknown.

From around 3,300 ng of total RNA, each TCR library was prepared. TCRdb re-called the 5' RACE reads, yielding one record per CDR3 amino acid sequence without DNA. The repertoire table contains about 380,000 distinct CDR3 sequences. Without any T cell sorting, total RNA was isolated from whole blood. Study results and caveats: Sharing of clonotypes with others was lower in IBD patients than in healthy twins, and this was especially so with disease activity. Concordant and discordant twins showed no difference in repertoire similarity, possibly from limited power.

The CDR3 totals 16 residues. Germline V gene lookup returns CDR1 SGHRS and CDR2 YFSETQ. This chain connects TRBV5-1 to TRBJ2-7; TCRdb reports TRBD1, a call that lacks DNA to check it against. The clonotype originates from a human donor with ulcerative colitis or Crohn's disease, or a healthy co-twin of an affected twin (not recorded which). The sequenced sample consisted of blood. The CDR3 is CASSPLIRDSSYEQYF.